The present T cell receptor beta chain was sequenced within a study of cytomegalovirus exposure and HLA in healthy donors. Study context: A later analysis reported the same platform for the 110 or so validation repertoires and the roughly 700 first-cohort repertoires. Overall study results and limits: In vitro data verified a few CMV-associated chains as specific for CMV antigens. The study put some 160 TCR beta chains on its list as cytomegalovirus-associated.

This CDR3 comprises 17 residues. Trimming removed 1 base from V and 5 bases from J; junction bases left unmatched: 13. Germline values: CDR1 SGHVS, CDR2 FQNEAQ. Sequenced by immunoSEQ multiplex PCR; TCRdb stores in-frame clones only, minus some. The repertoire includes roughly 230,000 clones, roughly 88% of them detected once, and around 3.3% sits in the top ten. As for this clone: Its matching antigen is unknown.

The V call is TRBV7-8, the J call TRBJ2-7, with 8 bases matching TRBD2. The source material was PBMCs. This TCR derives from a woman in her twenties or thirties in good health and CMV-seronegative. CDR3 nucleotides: TGTGCCAGCAGCTTAGTTATTCCGGGAGGGATGGCCAACGAGCAGTACTTC. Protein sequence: CASSLVIPGGMANEQYF. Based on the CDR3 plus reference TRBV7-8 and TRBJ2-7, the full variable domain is GAGVSQSPRYKVAKRGQDVALRCDPISGHVSLFWYQQALGQGPEFLTYFQNEAQLDKSGLPSDRFFAERPEGSVSTLKIQRTQQEDSAVYLCASSLVIPGGMANEQYFGPGTRLTVT.